This T cell receptor (beta chain) was captured in a study of blood T cell repertoires in COVID-19. Background on the study: From the United States, Italy and Spain came samples of acute and convalescent COVID-19. PBMCs, B-cell-depleted T cells, or T cells provided the cDNA or gDNA that made up the material.

The CDR3 contains 14 residues. The ends lost 4 bases at V and 4 bases at J; junction bases unmatched: 6. CDR1 and CDR2 from the germline V gene are LGHDT and YNNKEL (reference sequence). Seattle's cohort entered during active infection and was followed longitudinally. How the authors handled the data: Researchers report that nucleated cell counts were estimated from reference gene primer amplification. The repertoire was sequenced with immunoSEQ multiplex PCR; TCRdb's copy has only in-frame clones and lacks some. V and J calls and clone size come straight from that table; D and trimming were deduced from the DNA. Counted here are about 230,000 clones, 75% to 85% occurring once; the ten biggest clones make up about 1.3%.

The sequenced material came from peripheral blood. The TCR sequence derives from a woman aged 25 to 39 with COVID-19, enrolled during active disease. This rearrangement joins TRBV3-1 (or the pseudogene TRBV3-2) to TRBJ1-2; 7 nucleotides align to TRBD1. The CDR3 sequence is CASSPPGTVYGYTF. DNA for the CDR3: TGTGCCAGCAGCCCCCCCGGGACAGTCTATGGCTACACCTTC.